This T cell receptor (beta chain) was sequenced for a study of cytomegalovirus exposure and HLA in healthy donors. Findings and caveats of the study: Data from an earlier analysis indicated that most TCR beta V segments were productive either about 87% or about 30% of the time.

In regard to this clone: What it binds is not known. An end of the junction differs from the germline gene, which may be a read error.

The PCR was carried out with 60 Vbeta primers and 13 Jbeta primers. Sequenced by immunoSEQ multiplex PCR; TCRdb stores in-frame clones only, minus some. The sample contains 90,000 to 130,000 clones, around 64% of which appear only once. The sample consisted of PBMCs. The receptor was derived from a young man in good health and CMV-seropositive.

The CDR3 loop reads CAWNGGEEQGAPTRGGGKTVF. CDR3 sequence (DNA): TGTGCCTGGAATGGGGGTGAGGAACAGGGGGCGCCGACACGAGGTGGAGGAAAAACTGTTTTT. This rearrangement joins TRBV30 to TRBJ1-4; 9 nucleotides agree with TRBD1. This CDR3 region has 21 residues. Germline assignment: CDR1 GTSNPN and CDR2 SVGIG (reference sequence).